Shown below are 21 T cell receptor beta chains from a single sample sequenced in a study. One entry per CDR3 protein, called by TCRdb with MiXCR from the 5' RACE reads. The table records about 11,000 distinct CDR3 sequences, about 15% of them present only once. Tregs were sorted as CD4+CD25+CD127-/low cells. The sequenced material came from Tregs sorted from a lymph node. These receptors came from a female donor with breast cancer.

This clonotype was counted ten times or more. This chain links TRBV14 with TRBJ1-5, with a tentative D call TRBD1 (6 bases). Germline V lookup: CDR1 SGHDN, CDR2 FVKESK. The CDR3 is 14 residues long. V was trimmed by 1 base and J by 4 bases, leaving 8 bases between them. CDR3 loop: CASSQGTGNQPQHF. CDR3 nucleotides: TGTGCCAGCAGCCAAGGTACAGGGAATCAGCCCCAGCATTTT.

With respect to this clonotype: A much bigger clone sits one base away, suggesting this may be a read error. J is TRBJ2-7 and V is TRBV11-2, with D hard to call. The length of the CDR3 is 14 residues. Germline values: CDR1 SGHAT, CDR2 FQNNGV. The ends were cut back, 4 bases at V and 5 bases at J, with 15 bases in the middle. CDR3: CASSSHESSDEQYF. The CDR3 DNA sequence: TGTGCCAGCAGCTCGCACGAGAGTTCGGACGAGCAGTACTTC.

This clonotype was detected many times. The chain combines TRBV14 with TRBJ1-4; no clear D. Germline CDR1 reads SGHDN; CDR2 reads FVKESK. The CDR3 is 16 residues long. V lost 4 bases and J lost 1, with 13 bases in between. The CDR3 sequence is CASSPGLGQTNEKLFF. CDR3 DNA: TGTGCCAGCAGCCCAGGTCTAGGCCAAACTAATGAAAAACTGTTTTTT.

Note on this clonotype: One base away lies a much larger clone, so this may be a sequencing read error. This chain links TRBV28 with TRBJ1-5; the D gene is possibly TRBD1 (6 bases). The germline V and J ends were trimmed by 6 bases and 7 bases, with 16 bases remaining between them. The germline V gene has CDR1 MDHEN and CDR2 SYDVKM. The CDR3 is made up of 14 amino acids. CDR3 residues: CASRDGQNRQPQHF. The CDR3 DNA sequence: TGTGCCAGCAGGGACGGACAGAACAGACAGCCCCAGCATTTT.

This clonotype occurred many times. The gene calls are TRBV30 and TRBJ1-4; D is unclear. This CDR3 has 16 residues. Trimming took off 2 bases at V and 5 bases at J, with 18 bases between the two ends. Germline lookup yields CDR1 GTSNPN and CDR2 SVGIG (reference sequence). The chain's CDR3 is CAWSQNTQSGNEKLFF. The CDR3 DNA sequence: TGTGCCTGGAGTCAAAATACACAATCTGGGAATGAAAAACTGTTTTTT.

This clonotype has at least ten counts. The chain links TRBV6-5 to TRBJ1-4, with D unclear. Trimming pared 4 bases from V and 11 bases from J, leaving 8 bases between. The CDR3 is made up of 11 amino acids. The germline CDR1 and CDR2 sequences are MNHEY and SVGAGI. CDR3 sequence (DNA): TGTGCCAGCAGTTGGGGAGAGAAACTGTTTTTT. This encodes CASSWGEKLFF.

By sample fraction, this clonotype is medium-sized. This chain joins TRBV29-1 and TRBJ1-2; D is uncertain. The ends were cut back, 0 bases at V and 4 bases at J, with 6 bases in the middle. Germline lookup yields CDR1 SQVTM and CDR2 ANQGSEA. CDR3 length: 12 amino acids. The CDR3 nucleotides read TGCAGCGTTGAAGATCTCCGCTATGGCTACACCTTC. Amino acid sequence: CSVEDLRYGYTF.

By sample fraction, this clonotype is medium-sized. The chain carries TRBV7-9 and TRBJ1-6; D gene ambiguous. V dropped 1 base and J dropped 5 bases, with 0 bases sitting between them. CDR3 length equals 12 residues. CDR1 and CDR2 (germline): SEHNR, FQNEAQ (reference sequence). The CDR3 spells CASSLDNSPLHF. The CDR3, as DNA: TGTGCCAGCAGCTTAGATAATTCACCCCTCCACTTT.

This clonotype has a count of ten or more. This rearrangement joins TRBV7-2 to TRBJ2-5, with D maybe TRBD2 (7 bases). The V gene's germline CDR1 is SGHTA and CDR2 FQGNSA. The CDR3 totals 16 residues. V was pared by 5 bases and J by 1 base, with 17 bases between. The CDR3 region is CASSRKGGGLQETQYF. The CDR3 bases are TGTGCCAGCAGCCGGAAGGGGGGAGGGCTCCAAGAGACCCAGTACTTC.

This clonotype came up many times. Given the absence of the conserved phenylalanine or tryptophan at the CDR3 end, a read error is likely. This chain uses TRBV28 with TRBJ1-1, with 8 positions matching TRBD1. The CDR3 runs 13 residues. Trimming removed 5 bases from V and 6 bases from J; junction bases left unmatched: 5. The V gene's germline CDR1 is MDHEN and CDR2 SYDVKM. The CDR3 reads CASSPPRGPEAFS. Written as DNA, the CDR3 is TGTGCCAGCAGTCCCCCCAGGGGGCCTGAAGCTTTCTCT.

With respect to this clonotype: A junction end diverges from the germline sequence, so it may reflect a read error. The chain carries TRBV7-9 and TRBJ2-1; D unresolved. This CDR3 is built from 13 residues. The germline V gene has CDR1 SEHNR and CDR2 FQNEAQ (reference sequence). CDR3 nucleotide sequence: TGTGCCAGCAGCTTCACCCTAGACAATGAGCAGTGCTTC. This gives the protein CASSFTLDNEQCF.

Sample share makes this clonotype medium-sized. This chain links TRBV6-5 with TRBJ1-2; no reliable D call. CDR3 size: 14 residues. The germline V gene has CDR1 MNHEY and CDR2 SVGAGI. The germline V and J ends were trimmed by 5 bases and 1 base, with 11 bases remaining between them. The CDR3 sequence is CASSPFAVNYGYTF. CDR3 nucleotide sequence: TGTGCCAGCAGTCCCTTTGCAGTTAACTATGGCTACACCTTC.

Sample share makes this clonotype medium-sized. V usage is TRBV24-1 and J usage is TRBJ2-7, with TRBD1 as a possible D gene (6 bases). The V end lost 4 bases, the J end lost 0 bases, and 15 bases lay between the germline ends. Per the germline V gene, CDR1 is KGHDR and CDR2 is SFDVKD. The CDR3 runs 16 residues. CDR3 bases: TGTGCCACCAGTGACCCCGTAAGGGACAACTCCTACGAGCAGTACTTC. Its translation: CATSDPVRDNSYEQYF.

The sample holds many counts of this clonotype. This chain joins TRBV7-3 and TRBJ2-7; 8 nucleotides align to TRBD2. Germline lookup yields CDR1 SGHTA and CDR2 FQGTGA. The CDR3 runs to 14 residues. V lost 5 bases and J lost 3; bases outside the gene matches: 6. The CDR3 loop is CASSAVAGSYEQYF. The CDR3 DNA reads TGTGCCAGCAGCGCAGTAGCGGGAAGCTACGAGCAGTACTTC.

Within the sample, this clonotype is medium-sized. The chain combines TRBV6-5 with TRBJ1-6; D remains unclear. In germline, CDR1 is MNHEY, CDR2 SVGAGI. This CDR3 spans 13 amino acids. Trimming took 5 bases from V and 6 from J, leaving 8 bases between them. CDR3 sequence (DNA): TGTGCCAGCAGTGAGACTGCTAATTCACCCCTCCACTTT. Translating gives CASSETANSPLHF.

This clonotype is labeled as medium-sized. This chain links TRBV7-8 with TRBJ1-6; 9 nucleotides match TRBD1. The CDR3 loop spans 15 amino acids. J lost 9 bases, V lost 5 bases, and 8 bases had no gene match. The V gene's germline CDR1 is SGHVS and CDR2 FQNEAQ. CDR3 nucleotide sequence: TGTGCCAGCAGCATAGGGGGGACAGGGATTTCACCCCTCCACTTT. As protein: CASSIGGTGISPLHF.

By its share, this clonotype is medium-sized (0.01 to 0.1%). The rearrangement joins TRBV29-1 to TRBJ2-1, with 10 bases aligning to TRBD2. In germline, CDR1 is SQVTM, CDR2 ANQGSEA. V gave up 5 bases and J gave up 7 bases; unmatched junction bases: 5. The CDR3 is 13 amino acids. Here the CDR3 DNA reads TGCAGCGTTAGGTCTAGCGGGAGAAATGAGCAGTTCTTC. It specifies CSVRSSGRNEQFF.

By share, this clonotype counts as medium-sized. This chain connects TRBV6-2 or TRBV6-3 to TRBJ2-1, with 11 bases matching TRBD1. The CDR3 consists of 15 residues. Germline V CDR1 and CDR2: MNHEY, SVGEGT. V lost 7 bases and J lost 8; bases outside the gene matches: 10. CDR3 sequence reads: CASTPGQGGWDEQFF. CDR3 bases: TGTGCCAGCACCCCGGGACAGGGGGGTTGGGATGAGCAGTTCTTC.

The sample holds many counts of this clonotype. The gene calls are TRBV7-9 and TRBJ2-7; D is unclear. Trimming shortened V by 3 bases and J by 2 bases, and 5 bases separated the two germline ends. From germline, CDR1 is SEHNR and CDR2 FQNEAQ (reference sequence). There are 12 residues in the CDR3. CDR3 loop: CASSFMTYEQYF. DNA for the CDR3: TGTGCCAGCAGCTTCATGACCTACGAGCAGTACTTC.

This clonotype counts as medium-sized. The V and J genes are TRBV7-2 and TRBJ2-7; D is possibly TRBD2 (6 bases). The V gene lost 5 bases and the J gene lost 0 bases, with 17 bases spanning the gap. Germline lookup yields CDR1 SGHTA and CDR2 FQGNSA. The CDR3 sequence is 16 residues long. The CDR3 bases are TGTGCCAGCAGCCCGATACTAGCCTTAAGCTCCTACGAGCAGTACTTC. It codes for CASSPILALSSYEQYF.

The chain uses TRBV28 and TRBJ1-1, with D maybe TRBD1 (5 bases). The CDR3 covers 16 residues. Germline V gene data show CDR1 as MDHEN and CDR2 as SYDVKM. V was cut by 7 bases and J by 6 bases, with 24 bases left in between. The CDR3 region is CASTRGKLMKFAEAFF. CDR3 DNA: TGTGCCAGCACCCGGGGGAAGCTAATGAAGTTCGCTGAAGCTTTCTTT.